This T cell receptor beta chain emerged from a study of cytomegalovirus exposure and HLA in healthy donors (dated by TCRdb to the late 2010s). Broadly, across the study: An earlier analysis of a few hundred of the donors reported roughly 300 Gb of sequence data and 95 million to 140 million unique TCR beta sequences obtained from approximately 180 million T cells. An early release covering just under 650 HLA-typed donors comprised approximately 300 gigabases of sequencing data and tens of millions of unique TCR sequences. The genetic ancestry cluster associated with self-reported Caucasian donors included about 81% of the roughly 400 genotyped donors. The study aimed to test whether signatures of past pathogen exposure could be identified by cataloging public T cell receptors. The study profiled the T cell repertoires of about 720 subjects by immunosequencing and related them to cytomegalovirus serostatus. Along with the approximately 700-subject first cohort, a separate validation cohort of over 90 different subjects was used. To predict cytomegalovirus infection status, the study combined high-throughput TCR immunosequencing, statistical association of individual TCRs with disease status, and machine learning. A later analysis re-examined previously published TCR beta repertoires from just over 650 donors and added high-resolution HLA genotyping to investigate patterns of TCR occurrence. In the later analysis, no new phenotypic data were used to find candidate immune exposures; instead, reliance was placed on TCR beta sequences and their occurrence across donors. In an earlier analysis of a few hundred of the donors, high-throughput TCR beta sequencing was used to judge whether each TCR beta V gene segment behaved as functional or pseudogenic. Donor age, sex, ethnicity and CMV serostatus were collected together with the repertoire data. In a later genetic analysis, genome-wide SNP genotypes for about three fifths of the 666 donors were used, and that subset was treated as a discovery cohort. Every repertoire in the discovery cohort had been generated on one and the same sequencing platform. Both class I and class II loci were covered by HLA typing, at four-digit resolution. The number of donors typed differed by locus, with about 629-630 for A, B, C, DRB1 and DQB1, more than 500 for DQA1, approximately 570 for DPA1, and under 490 for DPB1. Roughly 5 DR-DQ haplotypes were handled as single units for association and clustering, since linkage in the cohort was strong. Among about 410 genotyped donors of the cohort, an average of around 250,000 unique TCR beta nucleotide sequences was sequenced per donor, of which about 18% were non-productive. Study-wide findings and limitations: Because counts were too low, roughly 16 rarely observed V segments, including chromosome 9 orphons, were left out of the earlier analysis of 587 of the donors. In vitro tests confirmed that a few of the cytomegalovirus-associated TCR beta chains recognize cytomegalovirus antigens. CMV serostatus was the only immune exposure information available for the cohort. In a later analysis, the rate of TCR association differed among HLA loci, with DRB1 alleles having the most associated TCRs and HLA-C alleles having the fewest. In this cohort, only TCR beta chains were sequenced, and detectable features were limited by the absence of alpha or paired-chain data. According to the authors, the approach could potentially be generalized to other disease states and immunological phenotypes. The presence/absence analyses assumed that sequencing depth was roughly uniform across donors, and that assumption may not be true. A further reported finding was that TCR beta sequences accurately predicted the HLA-A and HLA-B alleles for most subjects in the first cohort. V-gene and J-gene trimming of TCR beta chains was associated with a missense DCLRE1C variant in a later genetic analysis, and the association was replicated in an independent cohort. Specific HLA alleles were associated with 18,000 or so TCR beta sequences at a false discovery rate of 0.05 in a later analysis. In a later analysis, most CMV-associated TCR beta chains were found to appear HLA-restricted, with HLA associations seemingly driven largely by CMV exposure. In an earlier analysis of 587 of the donors, most TCR beta V segments were observed in productive rearrangements about 90% or about 30% of the time, broadly matching IMGT annotations. Because some donors lacked HLA typing at each locus, the association tests relied only on the typed subset. According to a later genetic analysis, donors in an Asian-associated ancestry cluster had fewer N-insertions in productive TCRs than the roughly 700-donor mean. Correlated functional status among segregating V segments might be attributable to linkage disequilibrium, but an unknown experimental factor could not be ruled out. The sequencing pipeline was judged likely to have produced a cluster of highly shared sequence variants as a technical artifact. Some IMGT-functional V segments, including TRBV6-2 and TRBV6-3, could not be distinguished by the 87-base-pair reads and were therefore excluded. Assigning TCR associations to individual alleles was difficult when HLA alleles, especially DR and DQ, strongly co-occurred. Cytomegalovirus status was reported to be diagnosed by the classifier with high specificity and sensitivity in both the original and validation cohorts. The study gave a list of over 150 TCR beta chains associated with cytomegalovirus. A later analysis found that HLA-associated TCR beta chains were more clonally expanded and had lower generation probabilities than equally common non-associated chains. Most TCR sequences were observed very rarely across donors, whereas some public TCRs were present in many individuals. Several of the top co-occurrence clusters appeared to be linked to parvovirus B19, influenza, CMV and Epstein-Barr virus, according to a later analysis.

Notes on this clone: This receptor's antigen is unknown. Within one base of it there is no much larger clone, and no base qualities were kept.

The cohort was made up of about 610 healthy bone marrow donors. All cohort members were sampled while nominally healthy, although unrecorded immune exposures were likely present. The donor was CMV seronegative and was included in the group of 352 seronegative cohort members. Every donor gave a peripheral blood sample, and the peripheral blood mononuclear cells from that sample were used for TCR beta sequencing. The Qiagen DNeasy Blood Extraction Kit was used to extract genomic DNA from the blood cell samples. From its cysteine to its phenylalanine, the CDR3 spans 17 amino acids. Only the CDR3 DNA is retained, 51 bases long and in frame from the first base. After removal of 5 bases from V and 0 bases from J, the junction retains 7 bases not matched to a gene. The germline V gene supplies CDR1 SGHVS and CDR2 FNYEAQ. Libraries were constructed by the immunoSEQ multiplex PCR assay. The multiplex PCR relied on a mix of 60 forward primers for TCR Vbeta segments and 13 reverse primers for TCR Jbeta segments. The CDR3 region of rearranged TCR beta genes was amplified from genomic DNA by a multiplex PCR assay. Amplified TCR beta libraries were sequenced as 87-base-pair reads on the Illumina HiSeq System. The authors' pipeline ran thus. Across the 670 or so repertoires, a later analysis counted approximately 75 million unique TCR beta chains, roughly 11 million of which were shared by at least two donors. A nearest-neighbor algorithm error-corrected the raw reads and collapsed the reads into unique sequences, merging closely related sequences to remove PCR and sequencing errors. To assign V, D and J gene segments, CDR3 sequences were aligned to IMGT reference sequences. For a sequence to be retained, at least a six-nucleotide match to both a V gene segment and a J gene segment was required. Rearrangements were called productive when the CDR3 lacked stop codons and stayed in frame with V and J; all others were non-productive. CDR3 was defined according to IMGT convention as the region running from the second conserved V-encoded cysteine to the conserved J-encoded phenylalanine. The earlier analysis of 500 to 600 of the donors excluded sequences that lacked an unambiguous match to a single V gene segment. In an earlier analysis of around 590 of the donors, a V segment was called functional when productive rearrangements were above 56.7%, and segregating when the standard deviation between donors exceeded 5%. A statistical classification framework was built for diagnosing cytomegalovirus status from the catalog of TCR beta chain sequences. V and J gene assignment, in a later analysis, came from comparing TCR nucleotide sequences with IMGT/GENE-DB human TR gene sequences. Using the TCRdist pipeline, a later analysis assigned CDR3 sequences along with most-parsimonious VDJ recombination scenarios. In a later analysis, each TCR beta chain was defined by its CDR3 amino acid sequence together with its V-gene family, and reads without a unique V-gene family were excluded. To address suspected cross-contamination and a sequencing artifact, a later analysis removed 450 to 700 highly shared, low-generation-probability nucleotide sequences. For each public chain, a later analysis derived a clonal expansion index from normalized ranks of inferred template counts within each repertoire. In a later analysis, generation probabilities were computed using a VDJ recombination model fitted to out-of-frame rearrangements, and the results were checked against IGoR. In a later analysis, hypergeometric tests were used to score TCR-TCR, TCR-HLA and TCR-CMV co-occurrence, with a repertoire-size bias correction applied to TCR pairs. To estimate false discovery rates, a later analysis permuted the HLA or CMV assignments 20 times. In a later analysis, co-occurring TCRs were grouped using DBSCAN, and TCRdist sequence similarity was added for clustering within HLA-allele-positive subsets. Repertoires with fewer than 30,000 or more than 120,000 public chains, plus five repertoires with anomalous nucleotide sharing, were excluded from co-occurrence clustering. Sourced from immuneACCESS, this table was stored by TCRdb with only in-frame sequences that have V and J called. A share of the clones is absent; for the studies checked, an unresolved V gene accounts for under half, and the remainder has no known explanation. That table furnishes V, J and clone size, whereas the DNA furnished D and trimming. The table for this sample lists fewer than 95,000 clones; approximately 63% of them were counted only once. The top ten clones comprise roughly 6% of the sample.

Sequences were obtained from PBMCs. This TCR derives from a woman under 40 in good health and CMV-seronegative. Recombination joined TRBV7-6 with TRBJ1-1; the junction holds 12 bases that match TRBD1. The bases read TGTGCCAGCAGCATCCGGGACAGGGGGCGCATGAACACTGAAGCTTTCTTT. Translation gives CASSIRDRGRMNTEAFF.